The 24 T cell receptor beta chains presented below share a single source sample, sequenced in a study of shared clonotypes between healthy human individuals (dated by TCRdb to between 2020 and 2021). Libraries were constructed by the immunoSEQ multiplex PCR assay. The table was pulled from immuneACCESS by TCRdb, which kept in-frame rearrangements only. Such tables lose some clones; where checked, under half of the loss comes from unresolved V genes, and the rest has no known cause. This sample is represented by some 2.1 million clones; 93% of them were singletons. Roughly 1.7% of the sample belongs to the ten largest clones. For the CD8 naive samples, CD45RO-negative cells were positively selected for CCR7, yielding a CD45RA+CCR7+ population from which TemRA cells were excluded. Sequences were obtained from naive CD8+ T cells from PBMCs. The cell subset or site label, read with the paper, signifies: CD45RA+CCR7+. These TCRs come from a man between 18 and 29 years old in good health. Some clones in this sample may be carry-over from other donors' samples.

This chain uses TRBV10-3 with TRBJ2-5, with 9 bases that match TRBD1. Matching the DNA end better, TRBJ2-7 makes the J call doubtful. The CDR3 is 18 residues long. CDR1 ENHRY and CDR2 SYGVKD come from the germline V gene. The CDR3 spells CAISDPGQGDTTLYEQYF. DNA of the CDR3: TGTGCCATCAGCGATCCGGGACAGGGAGACACCACGCTCTACGAGCAGTACTTC.

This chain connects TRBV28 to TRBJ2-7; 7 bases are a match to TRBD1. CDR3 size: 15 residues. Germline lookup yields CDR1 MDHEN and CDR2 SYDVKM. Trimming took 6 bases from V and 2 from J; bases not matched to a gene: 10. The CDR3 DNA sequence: TGTGCCAGCAGAAAAACAGGGGCCGCCACCTACGAGCAGTACTTC. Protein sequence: CASRKTGAATYEQYF.

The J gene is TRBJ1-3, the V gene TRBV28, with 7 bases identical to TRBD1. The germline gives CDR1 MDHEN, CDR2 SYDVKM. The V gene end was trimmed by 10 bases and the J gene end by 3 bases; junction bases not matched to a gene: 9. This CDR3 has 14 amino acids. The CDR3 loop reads CATATGAYGNTIYF. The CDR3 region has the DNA TGTGCCACCGCCACAGGGGCTTATGGAAACACCATATATTTT.

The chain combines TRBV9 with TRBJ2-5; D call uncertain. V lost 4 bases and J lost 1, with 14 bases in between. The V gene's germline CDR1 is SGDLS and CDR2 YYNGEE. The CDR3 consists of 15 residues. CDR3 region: CASSPPAGGQETQYF. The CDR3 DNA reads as TGTGCCAGCAGCCCGCCGGCCGGTGGCCAAGAGACCCAGTACTTC.

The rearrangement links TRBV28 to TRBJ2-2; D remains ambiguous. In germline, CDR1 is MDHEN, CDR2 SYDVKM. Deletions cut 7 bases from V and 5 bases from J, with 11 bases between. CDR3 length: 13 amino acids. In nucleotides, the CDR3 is TGTGCCAGCAACCGACCATTTACCGGGGAGCTGTTTTTT. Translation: CASNRPFTGELFF.

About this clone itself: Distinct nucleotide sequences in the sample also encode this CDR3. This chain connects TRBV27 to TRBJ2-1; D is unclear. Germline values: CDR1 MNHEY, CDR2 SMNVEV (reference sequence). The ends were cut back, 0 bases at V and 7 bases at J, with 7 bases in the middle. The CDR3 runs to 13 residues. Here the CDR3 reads CASSLSAGNEQFF. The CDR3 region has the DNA TGTGCCAGCAGTTTATCAGCCGGGAATGAGCAGTTCTTC.

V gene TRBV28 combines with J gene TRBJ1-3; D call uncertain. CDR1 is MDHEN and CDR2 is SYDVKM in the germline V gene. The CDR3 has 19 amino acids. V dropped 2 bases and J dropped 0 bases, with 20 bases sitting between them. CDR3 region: CASSLSHQISSSSGNTIYF. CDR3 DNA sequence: TGTGCCAGCAGTTTAAGTCACCAGATTTCCTCCTCCTCTGGAAACACCATATATTTT.

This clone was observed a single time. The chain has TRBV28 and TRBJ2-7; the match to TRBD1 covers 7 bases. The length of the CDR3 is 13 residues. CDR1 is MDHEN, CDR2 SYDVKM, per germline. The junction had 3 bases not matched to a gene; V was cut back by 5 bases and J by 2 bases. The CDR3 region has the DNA TGTGCCAGCAGTCAGACAGGGACCTACGAGCAGTACTTC. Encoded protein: CASSQTGTYEQYF.

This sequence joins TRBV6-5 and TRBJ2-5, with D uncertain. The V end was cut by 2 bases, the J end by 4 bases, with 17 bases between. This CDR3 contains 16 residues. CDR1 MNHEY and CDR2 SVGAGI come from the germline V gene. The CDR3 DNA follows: TGTGCCAGCAGTTACATTTCGTCCGGTAGGGCAGAGACCCAGTACTTC. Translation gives CASSYISSGRAETQYF.

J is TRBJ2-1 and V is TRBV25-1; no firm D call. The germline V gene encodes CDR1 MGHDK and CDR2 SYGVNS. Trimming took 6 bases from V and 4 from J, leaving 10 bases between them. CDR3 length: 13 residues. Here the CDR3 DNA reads TGTGCCAGCAGAGGCAGAGGATACAATGAGCAGTTCTTC. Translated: CASRGRGYNEQFF. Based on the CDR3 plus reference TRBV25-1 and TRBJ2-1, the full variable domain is EADIYQTPRYLVIGTGKKITLECSQTMGHDKMYWYQQDPGMELHLIHYSYGVNSTEKGDLSSESTVSRIRTEHFPLTLESARPSHTSQYLCASRGRGYNEQFFGPGTRLTVL.

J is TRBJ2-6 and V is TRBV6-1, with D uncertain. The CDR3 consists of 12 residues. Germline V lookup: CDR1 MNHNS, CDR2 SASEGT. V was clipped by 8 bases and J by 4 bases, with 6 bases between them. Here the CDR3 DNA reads TGTGCCAGCGGCGTGGGGGCCAACGTCCTGACTTTC. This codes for CASGVGANVLTF.

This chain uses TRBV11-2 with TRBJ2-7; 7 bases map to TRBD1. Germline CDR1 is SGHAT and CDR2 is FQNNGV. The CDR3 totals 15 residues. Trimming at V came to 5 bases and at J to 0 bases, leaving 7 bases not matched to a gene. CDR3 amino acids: CASSDPGQPSYEQYF. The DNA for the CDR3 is TGTGCCAGCAGCGACCCGGGACAGCCCTCCTACGAGCAGTACTTC.

The CDR3 spells CASRRISVDGRALWEQYF. CDR3 nucleotide sequence: TGTGCCAGCAGACGAATATCTGTGGACGGGAGGGCCTTATGGGAGCAGTACTTC. V gene TRBV28 combines with J gene TRBJ2-7; 8 nucleotides align to TRBD2. CDR3 size: 18 residues. The ends lost 6 bases at V and 7 bases at J; junction bases unmatched: 23. CDR1 and CDR2 (germline): MDHEN, SYDVKM.

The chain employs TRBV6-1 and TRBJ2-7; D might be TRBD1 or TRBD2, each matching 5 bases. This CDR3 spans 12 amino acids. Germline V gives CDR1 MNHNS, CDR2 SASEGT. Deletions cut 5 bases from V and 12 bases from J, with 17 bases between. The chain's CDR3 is CASSWGPSEGYF. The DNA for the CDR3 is TGTGCCAGCAGTTGGGGACCTTCAGAGGGGTACTTC.

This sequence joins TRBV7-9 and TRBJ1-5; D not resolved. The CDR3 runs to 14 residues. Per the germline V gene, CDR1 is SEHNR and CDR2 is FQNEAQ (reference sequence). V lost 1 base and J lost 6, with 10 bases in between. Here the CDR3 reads CASSLDAGSQPQHF. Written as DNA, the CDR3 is TGTGCCAGCAGCTTAGATGCGGGAAGTCAGCCCCAGCATTTT.

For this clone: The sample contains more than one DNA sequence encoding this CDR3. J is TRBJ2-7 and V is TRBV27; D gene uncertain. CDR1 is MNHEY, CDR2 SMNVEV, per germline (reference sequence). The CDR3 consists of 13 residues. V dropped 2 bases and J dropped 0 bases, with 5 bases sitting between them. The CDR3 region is CASSLVASYEQYF. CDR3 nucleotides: TGTGCCAGCAGTTTAGTAGCCTCCTACGAGCAGTACTTC.

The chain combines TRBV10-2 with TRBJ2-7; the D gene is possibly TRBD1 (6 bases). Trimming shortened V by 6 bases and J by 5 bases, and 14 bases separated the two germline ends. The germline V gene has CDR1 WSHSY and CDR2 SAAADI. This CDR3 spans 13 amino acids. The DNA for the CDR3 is TGCGCCAGCAGATACTTACAGGGCCACGAGCAGTACTTC. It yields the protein CASRYLQGHEQYF.

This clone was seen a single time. CDR3 sequence: CASSYGTVYEQYF. In DNA, the CDR3 is TGTGCCAGTAGTTACGGGACAGTCTACGAGCAGTACTTC. V usage is TRBV19 and J usage is TRBJ2-7, with 7 bases aligning to TRBD1. In germline, CDR1 is LNHDA, CDR2 SQIVND (reference sequence). The CDR3 loop spans 13 amino acids. V trimming: 5 bases; J trimming: 3 bases; junction bases outside the gene matches: 4.

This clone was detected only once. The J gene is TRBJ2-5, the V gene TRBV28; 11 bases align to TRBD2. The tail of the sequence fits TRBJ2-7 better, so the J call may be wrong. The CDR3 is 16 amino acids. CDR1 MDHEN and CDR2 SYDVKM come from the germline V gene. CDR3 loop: CASSLGLAAAPNEQYF. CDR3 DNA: TGTGCCAGCAGTTTGGGACTAGCGGCAGCGCCCAACGAGCAGTACTTC.

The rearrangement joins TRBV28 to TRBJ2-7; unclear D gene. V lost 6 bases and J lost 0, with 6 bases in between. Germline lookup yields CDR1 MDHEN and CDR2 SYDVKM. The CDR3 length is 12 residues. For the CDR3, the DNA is TGTGCCAGCAGCGGCAACTCCTACGAGCAGTACTTC. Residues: CASSGNSYEQYF.

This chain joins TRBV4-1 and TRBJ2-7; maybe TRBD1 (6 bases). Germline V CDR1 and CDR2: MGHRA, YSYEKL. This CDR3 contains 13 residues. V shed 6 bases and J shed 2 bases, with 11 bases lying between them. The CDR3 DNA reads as TGCGCCAGCAGGGCAGGGGCAACCTACGAGCAGTACTTC. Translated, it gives CASRAGATYEQYF.

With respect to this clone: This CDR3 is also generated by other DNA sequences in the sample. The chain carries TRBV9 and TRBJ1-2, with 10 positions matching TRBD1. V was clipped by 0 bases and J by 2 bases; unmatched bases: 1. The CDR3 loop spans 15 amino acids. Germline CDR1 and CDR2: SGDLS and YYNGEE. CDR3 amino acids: CASSVGQGANYGYTF. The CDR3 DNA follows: TGTGCCAGCAGCGTAGGACAGGGGGCAAACTATGGCTACACCTTC.

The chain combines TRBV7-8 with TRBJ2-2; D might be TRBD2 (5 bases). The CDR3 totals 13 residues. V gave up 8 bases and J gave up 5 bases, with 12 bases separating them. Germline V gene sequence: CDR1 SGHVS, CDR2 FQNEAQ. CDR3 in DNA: TGTGCCAGCTCGAGCGGAGCGACCGGGGAGCTGTTTTTT. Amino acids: CASSSGATGELFF.

CDR3 DNA sequence: TGTGCCAGCAGCTTGAGGGTGCCCTACGAGCAGTACTTC. Its protein product is CASSLRVPYEQYF. The genes are TRBV5-6 and TRBJ2-7; D uncertain. The CDR3 spans 13 residues. The V end was cut by 1 base, the J end by 2 bases, with 7 bases between. The V gene's germline CDR1 is SGHDT and CDR2 YYEEEE.